This TCR beta chain was sequenced in a study of CD8+ T cells in alopecia areata. Study information: Treated patients were given oral tofacitinib, which was dosed at 5 to 10 mg twice daily. Tofacitinib administration persisted for 6 to 18 months, succeeded by 6 months off drug.

RNA was isolated and reverse transcribed to cDNA, the sequencing template. The table came from immunoSEQ multiplex PCR; TCRdb's copy has only in-frame clones and leaves some out. The sample consists of roughly 120,000 clones, less than 45% of them appearing once. This clone was found a few times. As yet, its antigen is unknown. Study results and caveats: Sequenced scalp T cells also include alphabeta T cells resident in normal skin. Clonality exceeded that of normal scalp in lesional scalp, most notably in alopecia totalis/universalis.

The clonotype was recovered from a human donor with alopecia areata. What was sequenced was CD4+ T cells sorted from blood.

The chain's CDR3 is CASSQAQGAADTQYF. The CDR3, as DNA: TGTGCCAGCAGCCAAGCGCAGGGGGCGGCAGATACGCAGTATTTT. The rearrangement joins TRBV4-2 to TRBJ2-3, with TRBD1 matching over 8 bases. Losses at the gene ends were 1 base for V and 4 bases for J; bases not matched to a gene: 4. From germline, CDR1 is LGHNA and CDR2 YNFKEQ. The CDR3 runs 15 residues.